This T cell receptor (beta chain) is from a study of breast tumors, draining lymph nodes, adjacent tissues. Study-level points and caveats: Tumor repertoires ranked between lymph nodes and nontumor tissue in diversity, with V and J gene preferences. That most tumor T cells come from lymph nodes remained unproven. Compared with basal-like, luminal-like tumors shared significantly more repertoire with nontumor tissue.

This clonotype came up many times. Its antigen is undetermined. TCRdb itself ran the multiplex PCR reads through MiXCR, one entry per CDR3 protein. The sample records approximately 180,000 distinct CDR3 sequences, around a third being singletons. The CDR3 spans 15 residues. CDR1 is SGHAT and CDR2 is FQNNGV in the germline V gene. V was trimmed by 7 bases and J by 1 base, leaving 13 bases between them. Axillary draining lymph nodes of breast cancer patients supplied the node samples. The material sequenced was axillary lymph node tissue. V is TRBV11-2 and J is TRBJ2-2; no clear D. This clonotype was sampled from a female donor with breast cancer. Some clones in this sample may be carry-over from other donors' samples. As DNA, the CDR3 is TGTGCCAGCACCGCTTTAACGGGGAACACCGGGGAGCTGTTTTTT. Protein sequence: CASTALTGNTGELFF.